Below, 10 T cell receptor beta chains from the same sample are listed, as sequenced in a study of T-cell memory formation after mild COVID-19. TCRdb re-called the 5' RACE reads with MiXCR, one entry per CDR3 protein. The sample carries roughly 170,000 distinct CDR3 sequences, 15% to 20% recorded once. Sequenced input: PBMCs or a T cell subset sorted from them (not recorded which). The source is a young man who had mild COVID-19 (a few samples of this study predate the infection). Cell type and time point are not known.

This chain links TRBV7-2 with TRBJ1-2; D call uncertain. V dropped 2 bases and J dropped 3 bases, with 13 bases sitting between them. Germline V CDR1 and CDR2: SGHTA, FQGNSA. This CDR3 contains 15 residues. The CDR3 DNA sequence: TGTGCCAGCAGCTTAAGTCCCGGGTTGGACTATGGCTACACCTTC. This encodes CASSLSPGLDYGYTF. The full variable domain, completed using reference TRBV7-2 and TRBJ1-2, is GAGVSQSPSNKVTEKGKDVELRCDPISGHTALYWYRQSLGQGLEFLIYFQGNSAPDKSGLPSDRFSAERTGGSVSTLTIQRTQQEDSAVYLCASSLSPGLDYGYTFGSGTRLTVV.

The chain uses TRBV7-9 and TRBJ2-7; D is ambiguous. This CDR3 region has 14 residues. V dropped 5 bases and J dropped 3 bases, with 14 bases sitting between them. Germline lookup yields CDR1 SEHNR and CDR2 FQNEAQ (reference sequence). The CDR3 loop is CASSPPERYYEQYV. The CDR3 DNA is TGTGCCAGCAGCCCCCCCGAGCGCTACTACGAGCAGTACGTC.

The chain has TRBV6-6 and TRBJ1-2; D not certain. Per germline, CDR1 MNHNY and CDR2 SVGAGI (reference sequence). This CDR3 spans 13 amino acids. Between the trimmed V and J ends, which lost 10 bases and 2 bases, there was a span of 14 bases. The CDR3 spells CATAGNLNYGYTF. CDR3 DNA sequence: TGTGCCACTGCGGGAAATCTAAACTATGGCTACACCTTC.

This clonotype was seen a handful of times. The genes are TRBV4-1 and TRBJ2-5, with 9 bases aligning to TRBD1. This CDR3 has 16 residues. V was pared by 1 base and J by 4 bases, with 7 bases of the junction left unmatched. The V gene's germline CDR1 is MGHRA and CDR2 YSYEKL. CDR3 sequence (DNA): TGCGCCAGCAGCCAAGGCCCCGAGACAGGGGGAGAGACCCAGTACTTC. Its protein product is CASSQGPETGGETQYF.

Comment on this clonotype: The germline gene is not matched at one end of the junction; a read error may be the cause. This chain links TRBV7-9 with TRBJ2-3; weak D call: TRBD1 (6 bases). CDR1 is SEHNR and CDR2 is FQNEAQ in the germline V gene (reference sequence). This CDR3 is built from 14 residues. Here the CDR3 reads CASSSRTVTDTQYF. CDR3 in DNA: TGTGCCAGCAGCTCCCGGACAGTCACAGATACTCAGTATTTT.

CDR3 DNA sequence: TGCGCCAGCAGCTTGGCCAATCCGGGGAACACTGAAGCTTTCTTT. This codes for CASSLANPGNTEAFF. The chain has TRBV5-1 and TRBJ1-1, with unresolved D. Germline V gene data show CDR1 as SGHRS and CDR2 as YFSETQ. The CDR3 contains 15 residues. Trimming removed 0 bases from V and 1 base from J, with 10 bases in between.

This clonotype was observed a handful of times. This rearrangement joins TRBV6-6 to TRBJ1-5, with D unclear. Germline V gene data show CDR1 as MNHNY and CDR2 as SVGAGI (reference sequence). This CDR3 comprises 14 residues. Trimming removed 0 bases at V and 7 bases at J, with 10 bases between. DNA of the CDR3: TGTGCCAGCAGTTACTCCCGGCCCGGACAGCCCCAGCATTTT. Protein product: CASSYSRPGQPQHF.

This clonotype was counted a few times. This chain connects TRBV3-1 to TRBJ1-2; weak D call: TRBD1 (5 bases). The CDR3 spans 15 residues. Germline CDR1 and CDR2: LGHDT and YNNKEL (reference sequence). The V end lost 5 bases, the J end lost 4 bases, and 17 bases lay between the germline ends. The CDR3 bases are TGTGCCAGCAGCACCCGATTGGACGGGGGCTATGGCTACACCTTC. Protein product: CASSTRLDGGYGYTF.

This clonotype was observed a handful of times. The CDR3 loop reads CASSLTRTGANTGELFF. The DNA of the CDR3 is TGTGCCAGCAGCCTCACCAGGACAGGGGCGAACACCGGGGAGCTGTTTTTT. The chain joins TRBV6-6 to TRBJ2-2; 9 nucleotides align to TRBD1. Trimming cost V 6 bases and J 0 bases; bases outside gene matches: 8. Germline V CDR1 and CDR2: MNHNY, SVGAGI (reference sequence). This CDR3 is 17 amino acids long.

CDR3 loop: CASSPTAAYEQYF. The CDR3 DNA sequence: TGTGCCAGCAGCCCGACGGCCGCCTACGAGCAGTACTTC. The rearrangement links TRBV3-1 to TRBJ2-7; D remains ambiguous. Trimming removed 4 bases at V and 2 bases at J, with 9 bases between. The CDR3 is made up of 13 amino acids. Germline V gene lookup returns CDR1 LGHDT and CDR2 YNNKEL (reference sequence).